A selection of T cell receptor beta chains follows, all from one sample in a study of beta chain bispecific antibodies for T cell cancers. The antigens for these receptors are not known. TCRdb ran MiXCR on the 5' RACE reads and lists one entry per CDR3 protein. There are approximately 20,000 distinct CDR3 sequences in the sample; 2.6% occur only once, and under 35% lies in the top ten. The specimen was healthy donor T cells cultured with leukemia cells. The receptors were gathered from a human donor in good health. Some clones in this sample may be carry-over from other donors' samples. Each CDR3 is given with its conserved first and last residue. The D gene is left open where the match is weak.

-	TRBV27	TRBJ1-5	CASRRGASNQPQHF
-	TRBV28	TRBJ1-3	CASSPSSSGNTIYF
TRBD1	TRBV6-5	TRBJ1-5	CASRPDRGGQPQHF
-	TRBV7-9	TRBJ2-5	CASSLFKETQYF
-	TRBV11-1	TRBJ2-7	CASSLVGFGYEQYF
-	TRBV30	TRBJ2-7	CAWNQRSYEQYF
-	TRBV4-1	TRBJ2-1	CASSQSFTGFEQFF
-	TRBV11-2	TRBJ1-6	CASSLESVLNSPLHF
-	TRBV6-5	TRBJ1-1	CASSQGGVYNTEAFF
-	TRBV5-6	TRBJ1-1	CASSWGVGQIEAFF
-	TRBV5-1	TRBJ2-1	CASSLAAAGIYNEQFF
-	TRBV10-3	TRBJ2-1	CAISESANNEQFF